This record covers a single T cell receptor (beta chain). Its specificity is unknown. One end of the junction is discordant with germline, which a read error may explain. These data are taken from a study of cytomegalovirus exposure and HLA in healthy donors. The CDR3 is 13 amino acids. The V gene's germline CDR1 is SNHLY and CDR2 FYNNEI. Findings of the study overall: Among TCR beta chains, those listed as cytomegalovirus-associated numbered over 150. Researchers had no immune exposure information except CMV serostatus available. The authors later linked a missense DCLRE1C variant to TCR beta V- and J-gene trimming. Most TCR beta V segments were productive about 87% or about 30% of the time in an earlier analysis.

13 Jbeta primers and 60 Vbeta primers were used for the PCR. Profiling relied on immunoSEQ multiplex PCR, and the TCRdb table lists in-frame clones only, not all of them. Of fewer than 80,000 clones in the sample, just under 75% are singletons; the top ten hold roughly 5.7%. The rearrangement links TRBV2 to TRBJ2-5, with TRBD2 identical over 9 bases. The specimen sequenced was PBMCs. The TCR was taken from a woman aged 25 to 45 in good health and CMV-seronegative. CDR3 nucleotides: TGTGCCAGCGCAGCGGGGGGCCAAGGGACCCAGTACTTC. Residues: CASAAGGQGTQYF.